Following are 29 T cell receptor beta chains from one sample sequenced in a study of T-cell reconstitution after alpha-beta-depleted transplantation in children. Unique molecular identifiers were incorporated into the prepared TCRbeta library. TCRdb redid the calling of the PCR reads with MiXCR, one entry per CDR3 protein. Here the sample spans some 500,000 distinct CDR3 sequences, 15% to 20% being singletons. Here the sequenced sample was PBMCs from the stem cell graft donor, taken from the stem cell graft. The receptors derive from a human donor who donated a stem cell graft to a child with acute lymphoblastic leukemia.

This chain links TRBV7-2 with TRBJ2-5, with TRBD2 matching 10 bases. The germline CDR1 and CDR2 sequences are SGHTA and FQGNSA. This CDR3 region has 15 residues. V lost 2 bases and J lost 5; bases outside the gene matches: 5. DNA for the CDR3: TGTGCCAGCAGCTTATTACTAGCGGGATGGGAGACCCAGTACTTC. It codes for CASSLLLAGWETQYF.

This clonotype was counted a few times. This chain uses TRBV3-1 with TRBJ2-7; D ambiguous. The V end was cut by 3 bases, the J end by 4 bases, with 7 bases between. Germline CDR1 reads LGHDT; CDR2 reads YNNKEL (reference sequence). The CDR3 is 12 amino acids. The CDR3 loop is CASSQTPYEQYF. The CDR3 DNA reads as TGTGCCAGCAGCCAGACCCCTTACGAGCAGTACTTC.

The table lists this clonotype with a few counts. The chain combines TRBV7-2 with TRBJ2-3; D gene ambiguous. The CDR3 sequence is 13 residues long. Germline V CDR1 and CDR2: SGHTA, FQGNSA. The V and J ends lost 5 bases and 6 bases respectively, with 12 bases between them. The CDR3 bases are TGTGCCAGCAGCCCGGAGCACTTTGATACGCAGTATTTT. Translated: CASSPEHFDTQYF. The whole variable domain, remainder taken from reference TRBV7-2 and TRBJ2-3, is GAGVSQSPSNKVTEKGKDVELRCDPISGHTALYWYRQSLGQGLEFLIYFQGNSAPDKSGLPSDRFSAERTGGSVSTLTIQRTQQEDSAVYLCASSPEHFDTQYFGPGTRLTVL.

The chain is built from TRBV4-1 and TRBJ2-5, with 11 bases identical to TRBD2. CDR1 and CDR2 (germline): MGHRA, YSYEKL. The length of the CDR3 is 17 residues. V shed 2 bases and J 0 bases; nucleotides not matched to a gene: 5. The CDR3 nucleotides read TGCGCCAGCAGCCAACTAGCGGGAGGACTGTACCAAGAGACCCAGTACTTC. Its translation: CASSQLAGGLYQETQYF.

The chain combines TRBV27 with TRBJ2-7, with D perhaps given as TRBD1 or TRBD2 (7 bases each). With 4 bases removed from V and 2 bases from J, the gap between germline ends came to 15 bases. The germline V gene encodes CDR1 MNHEY and CDR2 SMNVEV (reference sequence). The CDR3 has 15 amino acids. CDR3 loop: CASSWGGTVAYEQYF. DNA for the CDR3: TGTGCCAGCAGTTGGGGAGGGACAGTGGCCTACGAGCAGTACTTC.

The V and J genes are TRBV5-6 and TRBJ1-2; D is uncertain. V was pared by 4 bases and J by 12 bases, with 28 bases between. The CDR3 spans 16 residues. Germline CDR1 SGHDT, CDR2 YYEEEE. For the CDR3, the DNA is TGTGCCAGCAGCATCCTGCCGGGAACAGTCTGGGTCGAACACACCTTC. Translation: CASSILPGTVWVEHTF.

The chain employs TRBV6-1 and TRBJ2-1, with 8 bases aligning to TRBD1. This CDR3 is built from 14 residues. The germline V gene encodes CDR1 MNHNS and CDR2 SASEGT. The V segment lost 6 bases and the J segment 5 bases; nucleotides outside the gene matches: 6. The CDR3 loop is CASRDRAPDNEQFF. The CDR3 DNA reads TGTGCCAGCAGGGACAGGGCCCCGGACAATGAGCAGTTCTTC.

The gene calls are TRBV9 and TRBJ2-1; 9 nucleotides line up with TRBD2. Germline V lookup: CDR1 SGDLS, CDR2 YYNGEE. V was clipped by 4 bases and J by 2 bases; unmatched bases: 4. The CDR3 is 15 amino acids. The CDR3, as DNA: TGTGCCAGCAGCAGAGGGACTAGCACCTACAATGAGCAGTTCTTC. Encoded protein: CASSRGTSTYNEQFF.

A few counts support this clonotype. This chain connects TRBV5-1 to TRBJ1-2; D unclear. Trimming removed 1 base at V and 10 bases at J, with 20 bases between. The CDR3 contains 15 residues. Germline CDR1 is SGHRS and CDR2 is YFSETQ. The CDR3 spells CASSLLPTASPIYTF. CDR3 DNA sequence: TGCGCCAGCAGCTTGCTTCCCACAGCCAGTCCCATCTACACCTTC. Full variable domain (missing parts from reference TRBV5-1 and TRBJ1-2): KAGVTQTPRYLIKTRGQQVTLSCSPISGHRSVSWYQQTPGQGLQFLFEYFSETQRNKGNFPGRFSGRQFSNSRSEMNVSTLELGDSALYLCASSLLPTASPIYTFGSGTRLTVV.

V usage is TRBV19 and J usage is TRBJ1-4; unclear D gene. The V end was cut by 6 bases, the J end by 0 bases, with 8 bases between. This CDR3 contains 14 residues. Germline CDR1 is LNHDA and CDR2 is SQIVND (reference sequence). CDR3 in amino acids: CASSDPATNEKLFF. The CDR3, as DNA: TGTGCCAGTAGCGATCCTGCAACTAATGAAAAACTGTTTTTT.

The V gene is TRBV9, the J gene TRBJ1-1; 7 bases match TRBD1. The V segment lost 0 bases and the J segment 1 base; nucleotides outside the gene matches: 3. The CDR3 totals 15 residues. Germline CDR1 and CDR2: SGDLS and YYNGEE. Here the CDR3 DNA reads TGTGCCAGCAGCGTAGGGGGACAGACGAACACTGAAGCTTTCTTT. Translation: CASSVGGQTNTEAFF.

The chain links TRBV20-1 to TRBJ2-2; TRBD2 aligns across 10 bases. This CDR3 has 14 amino acids. Germline V lookup: CDR1 DFQATT, CDR2 SNEGSKA (reference sequence). The trim removed 2 bases at V and 5 bases at J, leaving 2 bases unmatched. CDR3 DNA: TGCAGTGCTAGACTAGCGGGAGTAACCGGGGAGCTGTTTTTT. As protein: CSARLAGVTGELFF.

V gene TRBV5-4 combines with J gene TRBJ2-3; no clear D. This CDR3 region has 16 residues. V lost 1 base and J lost 2, with 14 bases in between. Germline CDR1 and CDR2: SGHNT and YYREEE (reference sequence). The CDR3: CASSLTGLGNTDTQYF. CDR3 in DNA: TGTGCCAGCAGCTTGACCGGGTTGGGGAACACAGATACGCAGTATTTT.

This chain joins TRBV7-9 and TRBJ2-7; 7 bases agree with TRBD2. Germline values: CDR1 SEHNR, CDR2 FQNEAQ (reference sequence). The V segment lost 1 base and the J segment 2 bases; nucleotides outside the gene matches: 11. The CDR3 contains 17 residues. The CDR3 nucleotides are TGTGCCAGCAGCTTAGTTTCCGGGGGGACTATCCCCTACGAGCAGTACTTC. Its translation is CASSLVSGGTIPYEQYF.

This clonotype was observed a handful of times. V and J are TRBV9 and TRBJ2-7; D uncertain. V shed 0 bases and J shed 7 bases, with 14 bases lying between them. This CDR3 spans 14 amino acids. CDR1 SGDLS and CDR2 YYNGEE come from the germline V gene. CDR3 in amino acids: CASSVGWALGEQYF. Here the CDR3 DNA reads TGTGCCAGCAGCGTAGGGTGGGCGTTGGGAGAGCAGTACTTC.

The chain joins TRBV27 to TRBJ2-7; D call uncertain. The CDR3 covers 14 residues. The V and J ends lost 6 bases and 3 bases respectively, with 15 bases between them. Germline V gene sequence: CDR1 MNHEY, CDR2 SMNVEV (reference sequence). The CDR3 bases are TGTGCCAGCAGGGCCCGAATGGGGATCTACGAGCAGTACTTC. Protein product: CASRARMGIYEQYF.

This clonotype appeared a few times. The chain couples TRBV11-2 to TRBJ2-1; no definite D call. Trimming left V 3 bases short and J 6 bases short, with 18 bases between. The CDR3 has 16 amino acids. Germline CDR1 reads SGHAT; CDR2 reads FQNNGV. The CDR3 reads CASSLHVNPRFNEQFF. The CDR3 DNA sequence: TGTGCCAGCAGCTTGCATGTGAATCCCCGTTTCAATGAGCAGTTCTTC.

The rearrangement links TRBV5-6 to TRBJ2-7; 10 bases line up with TRBD1. The CDR3 totals 15 residues. In germline, CDR1 is SGHDT, CDR2 YYEEEE. V gave up 3 bases and J gave up 6 bases; unmatched junction bases: 9. The CDR3 protein is CASSWRGTGATEQYF. CDR3 nucleotides: TGTGCCAGCAGCTGGCGGGGGACAGGGGCTACCGAGCAGTACTTC.

This clonotype was picked up a small number of times. The chain links TRBV24-1 to TRBJ2-1; perhaps TRBD2 as D (5 bases). The CDR3 is 15 residues long. Trimming left V 0 bases short and J 10 bases short, with 15 bases between. Looked up from germline, CDR1 is KGHDR and CDR2 is SFDVKD. CDR3 protein: CATSDLRQNRGEQFF. For the CDR3, the DNA is TGTGCCACCAGTGATTTGCGACAAAACAGAGGGGAGCAGTTCTTC.

This clonotype was detected only a few times. The genes are TRBV5-1 and TRBJ2-5; 11 bases are shared with TRBD1. CDR1 is SGHRS, CDR2 YFSETQ, per germline. The CDR3 spans 15 residues. Unmatched junction bases numbered 4, after V lost 2 bases and J lost 4 bases. The DNA for the CDR3 is TGCGCCAGCAGCTTCCAGGACAGGGGGCGAGAGACCCAGTACTTC. The encoded protein is CASSFQDRGRETQYF.

The V and J genes are TRBV28 and TRBJ2-1; D might be TRBD1 or TRBD2, each matching 5 bases. The CDR3 is 15 residues long. Trimming cost V 3 bases and J 3 bases, with 12 bases left between them. The V gene's germline CDR1 is MDHEN and CDR2 SYDVKM. The CDR3 spells CASSLARDLYNEQFF. The CDR3 DNA sequence: TGTGCCAGCAGTTTGGCCAGGGACCTCTACAATGAGCAGTTCTTC.

This chain links TRBV15 with TRBJ2-2; D not certain. The CDR3 is made up of 14 amino acids. Germline V lookup: CDR1 LNHNV, CDR2 YYDKDF (reference sequence). The ends were cut back, 0 bases at V and 8 bases at J, with 10 bases in the middle. CDR3 DNA: TGTGCCACCAGCAGAGATTCCGGAGCTGGGGAGCTGTTTTTT. This translates into CATSRDSGAGELFF.

This clonotype was counted a few times. This CDR3 reads CASSWGGDTQYF. CDR3 in DNA: TGTGCCAGCAGCTGGGGTGGGGATACGCAGTATTTT. This chain uses TRBV11-2 with TRBJ2-3; D unclear. The CDR3 extends over 12 amino acids. Germline assignment: CDR1 SGHAT and CDR2 FQNNGV. V lost 4 bases and J lost 6, with 8 bases in between.

The rearrangement uses TRBV27 and TRBJ1-5; D is perhaps TRBD1 (6 bases). CDR1 is MNHEY, CDR2 SMNVEV, per germline (reference sequence). The CDR3 extends over 16 amino acids. Trimming pared 6 bases from V and 0 bases from J, leaving 15 bases between. CDR3 residues: CASSVQGPFSNQPQHF. DNA of the CDR3: TGTGCCAGCAGCGTACAGGGACCCTTTAGCAATCAGCCCCAGCATTTT.

The chain recombines TRBV9 with TRBJ2-7; TRBD2 matches at 7 bases. The V segment lost 3 bases and the J segment 3 bases; nucleotides outside the gene matches: 9. The CDR3 is 15 amino acids. CDR1 and CDR2 from the germline V gene are SGDLS and YYNGEE. CDR3 nucleotide sequence: TGTGCCAGCAGCGGATCTGGGACGGGGGGCTACGAGCAGTACTTC. It codes for CASSGSGTGGYEQYF.

The chain couples TRBV6-1 to TRBJ2-5, with 7 bases aligning to TRBD2. Germline CDR1 and CDR2: MNHNS and SASEGT. This CDR3 comprises 14 residues. J gave up 4 bases and V 7 bases, and 9 bases lay outside the gene matches. The CDR3 spells CASNPVGGVETQYF. In nucleotides, the CDR3 is TGTGCCAGCAACCCGGTGGGAGGGGTAGAGACCCAGTACTTC.

The gene calls are TRBV27 and TRBJ2-5, with D possibly TRBD2 on 7 matching bases. The CDR3 is 14 residues long. Per the germline V gene, CDR1 is MNHEY and CDR2 is SMNVEV (reference sequence). With 6 bases removed from V and 4 bases from J, the gap between germline ends came to 15 bases. CDR3 nucleotides: TGTGCCAGCAGAGAGCGGAGGGGGGGAGAGACCCAGTACTTC. Its protein product is CASRERRGGETQYF.

The chain joins TRBV15 to TRBJ2-1, with 8 bases that match TRBD2. Germline assignment: CDR1 LNHNV and CDR2 YYDKDF (reference sequence). The CDR3 sequence is 16 residues long. The ends lost 1 base at V and 2 bases at J; junction bases unmatched: 4. This CDR3 reads CATSRGTSGTYNEQFF. DNA for the CDR3: TGTGCCACCAGCAGAGGTACTAGCGGAACCTACAATGAGCAGTTCTTC.

There are a few counts of this clonotype. The chain joins TRBV4-1 to TRBJ2-1; TRBD2 agrees at 9 bases. This CDR3 has 16 residues. Germline loops: CDR1 MGHRA, CDR2 YSYEKL. The V gene end was trimmed by 4 bases and the J gene end by 5 bases; junction bases not matched to a gene: 9. CDR3 bases: TGCGCCAGCAGCCTCGAAGGGCTAGCGGGACACAATGAGCAGTTCTTC. Protein: CASSLEGLAGHNEQFF.